The sequence of this TCR beta chain was determined in a study of blood T cells in healthy people across ages. Findings and limits, study-wide: Unsorted PBMCs ruled out conclusive naive versus antigen-experienced comparison. There were more naive CD4+ cells and higher diversity in long-lived donors than in aged donors.

This clonotype occurred a few times. The antigen remains undetermined. From germline, CDR1 is DFQATT and CDR2 SNEGSKA (reference sequence). The V end lost 5 bases, the J end lost 0 bases, and 9 bases lay between the germline ends. This CDR3 is 13 amino acids long. Using a J-beta primer mix together with a sample-barcoded 5' primer, a second PCR was run for about 6 to 12 cycles. Researchers report that a template-switch adaptor with 12 random nucleotides tagged each cDNA molecule. MiXCR, applied by TCRdb to the 5' RACE reads, yields one record per CDR3 protein. The repertoire holds 600,000 or so distinct CDR3 sequences, with about 21% as singletons. Each of the donors had roughly 10 milliliters of peripheral blood drawn into EDTA-treated Vacutainer tubes.

Sequenced material: blood. The J gene is TRBJ2-3, the V gene TRBV20-1, with D unresolved. The sequence was obtained from a man between 65 and 80 years old in good health. CDR3 protein: CSALGISTDTQYF. The CDR3 DNA is TGCAGTGCTTTGGGTATTAGCACAGATACGCAGTATTTT.